The 9 T cell receptor beta chains below were found in one sample sequenced in a study of T cells expressing NK-cell markers. TCRdb reprocessed the 5' RACE reads and stores each CDR3 protein as one record, lacking DNA. Its clone listing holds 500,000 to 700,000 distinct CDR3 sequences. The sample comprised blood T cells: a sorted CD56 or NKG2C T cell subset, CD4+ or CD8+ T cells, or bulk PBMC T cells (not recorded which). These receptors originate from a man aged 18 to 29 in good health.

The chain uses TRBV7-9 and TRBJ1-3. The CDR3 runs 12 residues. Germline assignment: CDR1 SEHNR and CDR2 FQNEAQ (reference sequence). The CDR3 sequence is CASSLADNTIYF.

This sequence joins TRBV7-6 and TRBJ2-1; TCRdb indicates TRBD2, and absent DNA this call remains unverified. CDR3 length equals 16 residues. CDR1 SGHVS and CDR2 FNYEAQ come from the germline V gene. CDR3 sequence: CASSPGTSGNYNEQFF.

V usage is TRBV27 and J usage is TRBJ1-2; lacking DNA, the TRBD1 call made by TCRdb goes unchecked. The V gene's germline CDR1 is MNHEY and CDR2 SMNVEV (reference sequence). The CDR3 is 15 amino acids. The CDR3 sequence: CASSPQWTGIHGYTF.

J is TRBJ2-1 and V is TRBV12-3 or TRBV12-4; lacking DNA, the TRBD2 call made by TCRdb goes unchecked. There are 15 residues in the CDR3. This chain's CDR3 is CASSLAGGRAYEQFF.

The J gene is TRBJ2-7, the V gene TRBV4-2. The CDR3 runs 16 residues. Germline V CDR1 and CDR2: LGHNA, YNFKEQ. This CDR3 reads CASSLDGSYTMDEQYF.

The rearrangement links TRBV12-3 or TRBV12-4 to TRBJ2-1; with no DNA, the TCRdb D assignment of TRBD1 cannot be verified. The CDR3 is 15 amino acids. The CDR3 reads CASSFGGSNNNEQFF.

V gene TRBV5-1 combines with J gene TRBJ2-1; lacking DNA, the TRBD2 call made by TCRdb goes unchecked. CDR1 is SGHRS, CDR2 YFSETQ, per germline. CDR3 size: 18 residues. This CDR3 reads CASSLAASGRERYNEQFF.

The chain combines TRBV29-1 with TRBJ2-2; the D call from TCRdb, TRBD1, cannot be confirmed without DNA. The CDR3 is 15 amino acids. Germline assignment: CDR1 SQVTM and CDR2 ANQGSEA. CDR3 residues: CSVVWGASWSGELFF.

The chain employs TRBV3-1 and TRBJ2-7; the D call from TCRdb, TRBD1, cannot be confirmed without DNA. This CDR3 has 14 amino acids. Germline V gene lookup returns CDR1 LGHDT and CDR2 YNNKEL (reference sequence). CDR3 amino acids: CASSRDPRGDEQYF.